This T cell receptor (beta chain) was recorded in a study of tumor and adjacent non-tumor tissue in lung cancer. Study as a whole: Samples averaged around 4 million productive TCRbeta reads each.

This sample's RNA came from whole unsorted tissue. The CDR3 is 16 amino acids. V gave up 0 bases and J gave up 5 bases, with 15 bases separating them. Germline V CDR1 and CDR2: SGHKS, YYEKEE (reference sequence). Overall study findings and caveats: Top 100 clones took a larger repertoire share in normal lung.

Comments on this clonotype: Its cognate antigen is unknown.

Three rounds of nested PCR, following a modified ARM-PCR protocol, produced the TCRbeta library. TCRdb reanalysed the multiplex PCR reads using MiXCR and keeps one entry per CDR3 protein. The profile shows 200,000 to 250,000 distinct CDR3 sequences, approximately 74% of them singletons. The chain employs TRBV5-5 and TRBJ1-5, with a tentative D call TRBD1 (5 bases). Specimen: lung tumor tissue. The receptor's source is a man aged 55 to 70 with non-small cell lung cancer. As DNA, the CDR3 is TGTGCCAGCAGCTTGGATTGGCGGGGGTGGGATCAGCCCCAGCATTTT. The encoded protein is CASSLDWRGWDQPQHF.